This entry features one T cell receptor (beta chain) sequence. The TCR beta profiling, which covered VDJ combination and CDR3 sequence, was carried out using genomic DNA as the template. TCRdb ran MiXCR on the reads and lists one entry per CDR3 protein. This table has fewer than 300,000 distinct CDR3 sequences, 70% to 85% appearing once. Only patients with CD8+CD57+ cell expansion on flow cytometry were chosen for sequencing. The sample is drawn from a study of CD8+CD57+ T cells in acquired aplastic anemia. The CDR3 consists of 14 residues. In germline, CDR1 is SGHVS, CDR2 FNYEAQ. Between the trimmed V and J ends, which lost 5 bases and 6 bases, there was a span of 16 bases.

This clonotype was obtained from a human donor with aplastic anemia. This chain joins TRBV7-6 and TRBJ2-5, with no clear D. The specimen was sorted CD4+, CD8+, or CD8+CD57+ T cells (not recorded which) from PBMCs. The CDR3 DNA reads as TGTGCCAGCAGCCAGCCGGGTGGGCCGAAGACCCAGTACTTC. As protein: CASSQPGGPKTQYF.